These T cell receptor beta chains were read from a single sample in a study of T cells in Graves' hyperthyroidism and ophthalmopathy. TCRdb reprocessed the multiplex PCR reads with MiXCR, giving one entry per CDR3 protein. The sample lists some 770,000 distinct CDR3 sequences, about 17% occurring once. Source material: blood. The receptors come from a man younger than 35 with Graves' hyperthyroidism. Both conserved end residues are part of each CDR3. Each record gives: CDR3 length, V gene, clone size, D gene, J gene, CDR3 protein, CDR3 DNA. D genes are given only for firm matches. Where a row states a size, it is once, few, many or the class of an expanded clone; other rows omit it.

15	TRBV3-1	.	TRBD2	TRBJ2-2	CASAPGLANTGELFF	TGTGCCAGCGCGCCGGGACTAGCGAACACCGGGGAGCTGTTTTTT
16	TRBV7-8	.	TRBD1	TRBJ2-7	CASSLSGTGRTYEQYF	TGTGCCAGCAGCTTATCCGGGACAGGGAGGACCTACGAGCAGTACTTC
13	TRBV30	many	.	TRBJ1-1	CAWTNFGNTEAFF	TGTGCCTGGACCAATTTCGGGAACACTGAAGCTTTCTTT
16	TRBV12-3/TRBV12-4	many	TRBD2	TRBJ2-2	CASSHGLAGDTGELFF	TGTGCCAGCAGCCACGGACTAGCGGGAGATACCGGGGAGCTGTTTTTT
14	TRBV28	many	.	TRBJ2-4	CASSFRVRRSGQYF	TGTGCCAGCAGTTTCCGAGTAAGGCGGAGCGGTCAGTACTTC
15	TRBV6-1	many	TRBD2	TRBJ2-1	CASSEWEGPYNEQFF	TGTGCCAGCAGTGAATGGGAGGGACCCTACAATGAGCAGTTCTTC
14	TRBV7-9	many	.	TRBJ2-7	CASSLGHLPYEQYF	TGTGCCAGCAGCTTAGGGCACCTCCCCTACGAGCAGTACTTC
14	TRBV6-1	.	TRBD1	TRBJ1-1	CASNSGQKNTEAFF	TGTGCCAGCAATTCGGGACAGAAGAACACTGAAGCTTTCTTT
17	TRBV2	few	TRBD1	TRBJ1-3	CASSGDRGRLAGNTIYF	TGTGCCAGCTCGGGGGACAGGGGGCGCTTAGCTGGAAACACCATATATTTT
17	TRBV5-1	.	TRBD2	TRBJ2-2	CASSLVLAGEVAGELFF	TGCGCCAGCAGCTTGGTTCTAGCGGGAGAGGTCGCCGGGGAGCTGTTTTTT
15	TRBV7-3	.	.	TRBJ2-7	CASSPTRARSMEQYF	TGTGCCAGCAGCCCCACACGGGCACGGTCTATGGAGCAGTACTTC
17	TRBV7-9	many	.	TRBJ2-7	CASSLTGTGTRSYEQYF	TGTGCCAGCAGCTTAACCGGTACCGGGACAAGATCCTACGAGCAGTACTTC
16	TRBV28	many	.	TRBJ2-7	CASHTPSGTPTYEQYF	TGTGCCAGCCACACACCCTCCGGGACTCCGACCTACGAGCAGTACTTC
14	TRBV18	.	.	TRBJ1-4	CASSKSGGDEKLFF	TGTGCCAGCTCAAAGTCGGGGGGAGATGAAAAACTGTTTTTT
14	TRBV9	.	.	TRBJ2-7	CASTQGPTIYEQYF	TGTGCCAGCACCCAGGGACCGACTATCTACGAGCAGTACTTC
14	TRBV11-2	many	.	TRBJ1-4	CASSPIGGVEKLFF	TGTGCCAGCAGCCCCATTGGGGGAGTGGAAAAACTGTTTTTT
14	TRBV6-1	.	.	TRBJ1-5	CASSDRQNNQPQHF	TGTGCCAGCAGTGATCGGCAGAACAATCAGCCCCAGCATTTT
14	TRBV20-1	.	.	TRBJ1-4	CSAVNRGDGGKLFF	TGCAGTGCCGTTAATCGGGGGGATGGTGGAAAACTGTTTTTT
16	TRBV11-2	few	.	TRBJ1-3	CASSLVAVAAGNTIYF	TGTGCCAGCAGCTTAGTCGCTGTGGCTGCTGGAAACACCATATATTTT
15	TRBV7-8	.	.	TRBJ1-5	CASSLLRMGNQPQHF	TGTGCCAGCAGCTTGCTCAGGATGGGCAATCAGCCCCAGCATTTT
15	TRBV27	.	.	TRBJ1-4	CASSLSPRPNEKLFF	TGTGCCAGCAGTTTATCCCCCAGGCCTAATGAAAAACTGTTTTTT
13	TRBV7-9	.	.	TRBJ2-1	CASSLTSRYEQFF	TGTGCCAGCAGCTTAACTAGCAGGTATGAGCAGTTCTTC
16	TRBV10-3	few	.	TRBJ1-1	CAISDRAPGPNTEAFF	TGTGCCATCAGTGACCGGGCCCCAGGGCCGAACACTGAAGCTTTCTTT
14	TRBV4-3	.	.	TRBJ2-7	CASSQWVGAYEQYF	TGCGCCAGCAGCCAATGGGTTGGTGCCTACGAGCAGTACTTC
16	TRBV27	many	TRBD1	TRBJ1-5	CASSSAPDRPNQPQHF	TGTGCCAGCAGTTCCGCCCCGGACAGGCCCAATCAGCCCCAGCATTTT
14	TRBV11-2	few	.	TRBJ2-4	CASTPTLGKNIQYF	TGTGCCAGCACCCCCACCCTGGGCAAAAACATTCAGTACTTC
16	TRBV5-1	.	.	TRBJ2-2	CASSWGVAANTGELFF	TGCGCCAGCAGCTGGGGGGTTGCTGCGAACACCGGGGAGCTGTTTTTT
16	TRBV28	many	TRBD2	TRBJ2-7	CASSRGSGRAWYEQYF	TGTGCCAGCAGCCGTGGAAGCGGGAGGGCCTGGTACGAGCAGTACTTC
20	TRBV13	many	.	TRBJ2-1	CASSGGTVRSGVTYRNEQFF	TGTGCCAGCAGCGGAGGGACAGTTCGTTCAGGGGTCACTTATAGGAATGAGCAGTTCTTC
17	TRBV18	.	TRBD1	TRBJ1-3	CASSPPGQATSGNTIYF	TGTGCCAGCTCACCACCGGGACAGGCCACCTCTGGAAACACCATATATTTT
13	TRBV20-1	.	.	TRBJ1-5	CSAHLGGNQPQHF	TGCAGTGCCCACTTGGGGGGCAATCAGCCCCAGCATTTT
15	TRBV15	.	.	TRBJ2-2	CATSRDGPPGGELFF	TGTGCCACCAGCAGAGATGGGCCCCCAGGCGGGGAGCTGTTTTTT
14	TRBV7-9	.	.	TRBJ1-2	CASSFGAGLGGYTF	TGTGCCAGCAGCTTCGGGGCAGGGCTGGGCGGCTACACCTTC
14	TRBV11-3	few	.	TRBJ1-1	CASSLGLRGTEAFF	TGTGCCAGCAGCCTAGGGCTTCGGGGCACTGAAGCTTTCTTT
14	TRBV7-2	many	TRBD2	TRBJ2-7	CASRPRLADYEQYF	TGTGCCAGCAGGCCTCGCCTAGCGGACTACGAGCAGTACTTC
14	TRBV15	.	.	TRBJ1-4	CATSRLGEDEKLFF	TGTGCCACCAGCAGATTGGGGGAAGATGAAAAACTGTTTTTT
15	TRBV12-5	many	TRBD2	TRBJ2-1	CASGLYVAGGNEQFF	TGTGCTAGTGGTCTCTACGTAGCGGGAGGCAATGAGCAGTTCTTC
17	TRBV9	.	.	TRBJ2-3	CASSPRDSHLSTDTQYF	TGTGCCAGCAGCCCGCGGGACTCTCATCTCAGCACAGATACGCAGTATTTT
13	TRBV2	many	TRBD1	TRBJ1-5	CASSAQGDQPQHF	TGTGCCAGCAGTGCACAGGGGGATCAGCCCCAGCATTTT
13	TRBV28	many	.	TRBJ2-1	CASSILPGGGQFF	TGTGCCAGCAGTATACTCCCGGGGGGCGGGCAGTTCTTC
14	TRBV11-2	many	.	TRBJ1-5	CASSLEGINQPQHF	TGTGCCAGCAGCTTAGAAGGCATTAACCAGCCCCAGCATTTT
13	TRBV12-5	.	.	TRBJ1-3	CASGLVQAGTIYF	TGTGCTAGTGGTTTGGTACAGGCCGGCACCATATATTTT
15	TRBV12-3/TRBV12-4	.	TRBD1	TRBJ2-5	CASRPTQGAPKTQYF	TGTGCCAGCAGACCTACCCAGGGGGCTCCAAAGACCCAGTACTTC
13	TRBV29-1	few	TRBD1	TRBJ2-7	CSVTGQGAYEQYF	TGCAGCGTCACCGGACAGGGGGCCTACGAGCAGTACTTC
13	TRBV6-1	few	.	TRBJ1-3	CADTGFAGNTIYF	TGTGCCGACACAGGGTTCGCCGGAAACACCATATATTTT
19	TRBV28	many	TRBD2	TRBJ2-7	CASSFLPGTSGRPRYEQYF	TGTGCCAGCAGTTTCCTACCCGGGACTAGCGGGAGGCCACGCTACGAGCAGTACTTC
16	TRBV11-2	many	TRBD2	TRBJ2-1	CASSLGRGGAYNEQFF	TGTGCCAGCAGCCTCGGGCGGGGGGGGGCCTACAATGAGCAGTTCTTC
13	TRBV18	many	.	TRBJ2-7	CASSGQNRYEQYF	TGTGCCAGCTCAGGGCAGAACCGCTACGAGCAGTACTTC
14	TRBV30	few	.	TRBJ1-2	CAWTPLRSNYGYTF	TGTGCCTGGACCCCTCTCCGTAGCAACTATGGCTACACCTTC
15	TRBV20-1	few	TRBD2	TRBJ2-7	CSAREGGALPYEQYF	TGCAGTGCTAGAGAGGGAGGGGCACTCCCCTACGAGCAGTACTTC
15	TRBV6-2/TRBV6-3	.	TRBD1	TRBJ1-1	CASPGQGGEGTEAFF	TGTGCCAGCCCGGGACAGGGAGGTGAGGGCACTGAAGCTTTCTTT
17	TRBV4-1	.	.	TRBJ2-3	CASSQQVTPQFPDTQYF	TGCGCCAGCAGCCAGCAGGTGACCCCACAGTTCCCGGATACGCAGTATTTT
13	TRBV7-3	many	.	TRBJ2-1	CASSLNLGDEQFF	TGTGCCAGCAGCTTAAACCTCGGGGATGAGCAGTTCTTC
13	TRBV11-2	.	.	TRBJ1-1	CASSNGVSTEAFF	TGTGCCAGCAGCAATGGGGTGTCAACTGAAGCTTTCTTT